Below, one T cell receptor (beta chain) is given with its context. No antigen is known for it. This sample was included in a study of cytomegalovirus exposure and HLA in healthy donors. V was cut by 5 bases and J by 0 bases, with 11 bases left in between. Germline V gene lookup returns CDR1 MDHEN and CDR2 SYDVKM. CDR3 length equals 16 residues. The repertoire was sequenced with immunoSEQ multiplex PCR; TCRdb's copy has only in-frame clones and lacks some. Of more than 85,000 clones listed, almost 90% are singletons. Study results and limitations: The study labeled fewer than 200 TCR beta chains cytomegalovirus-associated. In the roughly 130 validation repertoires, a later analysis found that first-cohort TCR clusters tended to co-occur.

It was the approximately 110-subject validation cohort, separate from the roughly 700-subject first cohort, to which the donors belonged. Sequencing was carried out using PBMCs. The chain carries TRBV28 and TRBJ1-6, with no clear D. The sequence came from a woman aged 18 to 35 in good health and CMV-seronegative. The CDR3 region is CASSTSISSYNSPLHF. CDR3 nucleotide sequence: TGTGCCAGCAGTACATCGATAAGCTCCTATAATTCACCCCTCCACTTT. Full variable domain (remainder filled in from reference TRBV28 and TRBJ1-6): DVKVTQSSRYLVKRTGEKVFLECVQDMDHENMFWYRQDPGLGLRLIYFSYDVKMKEKGDIPEGYSVSREKKERFSLILESASTNQTSMYLCASSTSISSYNSPLHFGNGTRLTVT.